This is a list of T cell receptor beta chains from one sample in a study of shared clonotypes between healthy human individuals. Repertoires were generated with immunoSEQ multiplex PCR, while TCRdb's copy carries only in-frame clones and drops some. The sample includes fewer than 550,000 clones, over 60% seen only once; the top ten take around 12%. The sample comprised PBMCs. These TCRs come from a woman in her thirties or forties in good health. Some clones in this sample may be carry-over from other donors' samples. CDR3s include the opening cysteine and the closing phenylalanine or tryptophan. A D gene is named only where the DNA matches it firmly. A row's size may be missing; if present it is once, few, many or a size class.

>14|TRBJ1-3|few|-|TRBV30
TGTGCCTGGTGCGAGGGGGTCTCTGGAAACACCATATATTTT
CAWCEGVSGNTIYF
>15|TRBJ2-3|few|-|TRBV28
TGTGCCAGCAGACCCTTAGGGGTGGTCACAGATACGCAGTATTTT
CASRPLGVVTDTQYF
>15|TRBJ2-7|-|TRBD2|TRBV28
TGTGCCAGCAGCACCAGCGGGACTAGCGGAGGTGGGCAGTACTTC
CASSTSGTSGGGQYF
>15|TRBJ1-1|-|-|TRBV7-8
TGTGCCAGTCTCCGCCAGGCGACGATGAACACTGAAGCTTTCTTT
CASLRQATMNTEAFF
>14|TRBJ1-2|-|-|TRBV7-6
TGTGCCAGCAGCCCGGTCCTCGACGCGATGGGCTACACCTTC
CASSPVLDAMGYTF
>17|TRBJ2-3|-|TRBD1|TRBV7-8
TGTGCCAGCAGCCAAACGCAGGGGGCGAGTCTCTTCGATACGCAGTATTTT
CASSQTQGASLFDTQYF
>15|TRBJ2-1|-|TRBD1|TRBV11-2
TGTGCCAGCACCATTAGCCAGGGGGTTAACAATGAGCAGTTCTTC
CASTISQGVNNEQFF
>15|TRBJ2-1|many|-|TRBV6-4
TGTGCCAGCAGTGCCACCCCCGAGGGCCACAATGAGCAGTTCTTC
CASSATPEGHNEQFF
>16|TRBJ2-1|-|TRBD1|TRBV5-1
TGCGCCAGCAGCTTGGCCACAGGGGGAACCTACAATGAGCAGTTCTTC
CASSLATGGTYNEQFF
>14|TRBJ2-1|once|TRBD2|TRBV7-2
TGTGCCAGCACCTGGACTAGCGGGAAAAATGAGCAGTTCTTC
CASTWTSGKNEQFF
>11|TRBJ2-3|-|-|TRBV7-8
TGTGTAGTCGGCGACACAGATACGCAGTATTTT
CVVGDTDTQYF
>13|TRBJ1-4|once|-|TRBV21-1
TGTGCCAGCAGCAAAACAGGGTATGTGAAACTGTTTTTT
CASSKTGYVKLFF
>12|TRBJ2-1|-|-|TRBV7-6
TGTGCCAGCAGCTTAGTAGACAATGAGCAGTTCTTC
CASSLVDNEQFF
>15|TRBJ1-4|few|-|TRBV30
TGTGCCTGGAGTGGGGGGGACGCAACTAATGAAAAACTGTTTTTT
CAWSGGDATNEKLFF
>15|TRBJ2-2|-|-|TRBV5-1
TGCGCCAGCAGGTTTCAGGGGCTGGTTACCGGGGAGCTGTTTTTT
CASRFQGLVTGELFF
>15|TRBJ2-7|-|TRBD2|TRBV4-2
TGTGCCAGCAGCCAAAGTGGACTAGCAGGTTCCGAGCAGTACTTC
CASSQSGLAGSEQYF
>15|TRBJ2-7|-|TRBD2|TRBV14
TGTGCCAGCAGCCAGTTAGCGGGAGGAACCTACGAGCAGTACTTC
CASSQLAGGTYEQYF
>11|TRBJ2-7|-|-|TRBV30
TGTGCCTGGAGTAAGGGTGGCGAGCAGTACTTC
CAWSKGGEQYF
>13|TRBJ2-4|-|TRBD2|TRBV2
TGTGCCAGTGTAGCGGGAGTCTGGAACATTCAGTACTTC
CASVAGVWNIQYF
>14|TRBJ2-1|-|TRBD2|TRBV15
TGTGCCACCAACTTAGCGGGAGGGGACAATGAGCAGTTCTTC
CATNLAGGDNEQFF